One and the same sample provided the 4 T cell receptor beta chains below, sequenced in a study of blood T cell repertoires in COVID-19. This table comes from immunoSEQ multiplex PCR, and its TCRdb copy is limited to in-frame clones, with some not included. Altogether about 170,000 clones are present, approximately 87% being singletons, with the ten largest covering roughly 3.7%. The sample comprised peripheral blood. The source of these receptors is a man aged 18-30 years with active or convalescent COVID-19.

This clone was counted between two and nine times. The genes are TRBV18 and TRBJ1-2; 8 bases are a match to TRBD1. The CDR3 extends over 14 amino acids. Germline values: CDR1 KGHSH, CDR2 LQKENI. V trimming: 3 bases; J trimming: 4 bases; junction bases outside the gene matches: 4. The CDR3 loop is CASSPSGQGYGYTF. The CDR3 region has the DNA TGTGCCAGCTCACCTAGCGGACAGGGCTATGGCTACACCTTC.

A few counts support this clone. The chain links TRBV7-9 to TRBJ1-3; D gene ambiguous. The V end was cut by 4 bases, the J end by 3 bases, with 13 bases between. Per the germline V gene, CDR1 is SEHNR and CDR2 is FQNEAQ (reference sequence). This CDR3 is 15 amino acids long. The CDR3 DNA sequence: TGTGCCAGCAGCTCCCCCGGGAATCTTGGAAACACCATATATTTT. It yields the protein CASSSPGNLGNTIYF. The full variable domain, its missing parts supplied by reference TRBV7-9 and TRBJ1-3, is DTGVSQNPRHKITKRGQNVTFRCDPISEHNRLYWYRQTLGQGPEFLTYFQNEAQLEKSRLLSDRFSAERPKGSFSTLEIQRTEQGDSAMYLCASSSPGNLGNTIYFGEGSWLTVV.

The V gene is TRBV7-9, the J gene TRBJ1-2, with D possibly TRBD1 on 6 matching bases. V was pared by 6 bases and J by 7 bases, with 15 bases between. Germline lookup yields CDR1 SEHNR and CDR2 FQNEAQ (reference sequence). The CDR3 sequence is 13 residues long. CDR3 in amino acids: CASRDPDRSGYTF. For the CDR3, the DNA is TGTGCCAGCAGAGATCCGGACAGAAGTGGCTACACCTTC. The full variable domain, its missing parts supplied by reference TRBV7-9 and TRBJ1-2, is DTGVSQNPRHKITKRGQNVTFRCDPISEHNRLYWYRQTLGQGPEFLTYFQNEAQLEKSRLLSDRFSAERPKGSFSTLEIQRTEQGDSAMYLCASRDPDRSGYTFGSGTRLTVV.

V gene TRBV21-1 combines with J gene TRBJ1-1; the listed D gene, TRBD1, was not tested against the DNA. TRBV21-1 is a pseudogene locus. The CDR3 extends over 17 amino acids. The CDR3 DNA sequence: TGTGCCAGCAGCCCCCCGGACAGGGTTCTAATGAACACTGAAGCTTTCTTT. Its protein product is CASSPPDRVLMNTEAFF.